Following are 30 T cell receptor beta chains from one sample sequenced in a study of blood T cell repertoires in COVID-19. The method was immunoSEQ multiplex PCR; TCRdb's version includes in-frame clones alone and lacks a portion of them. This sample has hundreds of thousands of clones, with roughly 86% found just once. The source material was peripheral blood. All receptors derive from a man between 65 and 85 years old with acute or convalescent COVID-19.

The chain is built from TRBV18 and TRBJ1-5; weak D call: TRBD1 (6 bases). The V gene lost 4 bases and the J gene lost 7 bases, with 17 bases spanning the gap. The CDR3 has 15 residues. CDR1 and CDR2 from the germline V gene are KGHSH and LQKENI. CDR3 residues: CASSLSFGGGQPQHF. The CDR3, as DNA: TGTGCCAGCTCACTCAGCTTTGGGGGCGGACAGCCCCAGCATTTT.

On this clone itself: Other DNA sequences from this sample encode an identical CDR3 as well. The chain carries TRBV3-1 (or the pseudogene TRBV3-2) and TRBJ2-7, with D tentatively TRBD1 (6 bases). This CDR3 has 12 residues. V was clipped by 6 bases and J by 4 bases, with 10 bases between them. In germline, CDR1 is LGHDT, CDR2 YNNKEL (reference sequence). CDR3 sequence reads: CASSHGQYEQYF. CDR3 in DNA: TGTGCCAGCAGTCACGGACAGTACGAGCAGTACTTC.

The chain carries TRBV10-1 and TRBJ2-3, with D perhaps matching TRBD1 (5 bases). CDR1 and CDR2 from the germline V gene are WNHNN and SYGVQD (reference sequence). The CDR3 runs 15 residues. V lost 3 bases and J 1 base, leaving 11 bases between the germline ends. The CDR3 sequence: CASSEGVLGTDTQYF. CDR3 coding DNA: TGCGCCAGCAGTGAAGGGGTATTGGGCACAGATACGCAGTATTTT.

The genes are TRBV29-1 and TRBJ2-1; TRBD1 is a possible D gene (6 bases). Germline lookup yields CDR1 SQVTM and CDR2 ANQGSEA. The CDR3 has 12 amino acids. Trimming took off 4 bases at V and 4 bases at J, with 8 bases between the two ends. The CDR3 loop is CSVGRGYNEQFF. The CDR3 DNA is TGCAGCGTTGGCAGGGGATACAATGAGCAGTTCTTC.

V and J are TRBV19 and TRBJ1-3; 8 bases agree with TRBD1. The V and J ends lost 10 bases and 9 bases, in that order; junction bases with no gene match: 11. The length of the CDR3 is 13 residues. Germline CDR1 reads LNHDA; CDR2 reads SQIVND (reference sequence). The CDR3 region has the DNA TGTGCCACTAAGGACAGGGATAGTAGCACCATATATTTT. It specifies CATKDRDSSTIYF.

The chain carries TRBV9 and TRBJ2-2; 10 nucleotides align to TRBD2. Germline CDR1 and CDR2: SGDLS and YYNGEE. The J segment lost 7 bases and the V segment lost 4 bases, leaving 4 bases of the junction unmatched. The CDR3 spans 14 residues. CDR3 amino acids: CASSRLAGIGELFF. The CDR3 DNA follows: TGTGCCAGCAGCCGACTAGCGGGTATCGGGGAGCTGTTTTTT.

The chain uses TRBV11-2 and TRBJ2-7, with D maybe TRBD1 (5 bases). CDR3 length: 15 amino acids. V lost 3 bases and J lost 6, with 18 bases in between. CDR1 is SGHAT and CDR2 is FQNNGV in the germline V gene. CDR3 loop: CASSFSGAPSVEQYF. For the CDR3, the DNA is TGTGCCAGCAGCTTCAGTGGGGCACCTTCGGTCGAGCAGTACTTC.

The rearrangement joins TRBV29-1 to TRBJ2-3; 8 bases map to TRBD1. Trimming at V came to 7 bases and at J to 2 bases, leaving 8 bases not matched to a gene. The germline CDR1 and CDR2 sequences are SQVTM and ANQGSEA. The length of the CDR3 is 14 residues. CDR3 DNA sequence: TGCAGCGGCGGACAGGGAATCCTCACAGATACGCAGTATTTT. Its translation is CSGGQGILTDTQYF.

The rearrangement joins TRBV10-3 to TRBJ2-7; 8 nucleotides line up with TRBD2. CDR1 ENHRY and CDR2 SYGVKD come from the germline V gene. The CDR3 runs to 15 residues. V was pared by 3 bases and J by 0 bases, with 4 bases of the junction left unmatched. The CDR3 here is CAISDLLADSYEQYF. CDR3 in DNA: TGTGCCATCAGTGACTTACTAGCGGACTCCTACGAGCAGTACTTC.

This CDR3 is CASRGGPEAFF. The CDR3 DNA sequence: TGTGCCAGCAGGGGAGGCCCTGAAGCTTTCTTT. This chain joins TRBV6-6 and TRBJ1-1; no firm D call. Looked up from germline, CDR1 is MNHNY and CDR2 is SVGAGI (reference sequence). CDR3 size: 11 residues. V shed 6 bases and J shed 6 bases, with 8 bases lying between them.

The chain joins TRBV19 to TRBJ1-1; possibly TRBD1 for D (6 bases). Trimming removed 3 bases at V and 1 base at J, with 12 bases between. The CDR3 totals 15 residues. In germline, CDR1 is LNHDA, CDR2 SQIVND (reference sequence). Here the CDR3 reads CASSMARGRNTEAFF. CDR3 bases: TGTGCCAGTAGTATGGCGCGGGGGCGGAACACTGAAGCTTTCTTT.

In DNA, the CDR3 is TGTGCCATCAAGCCAAACCTGGCGGGGGGCTACAATGAGCAGTTCTTC. The encoded protein is CAIKPNLAGGYNEQFF. The rearrangement uses TRBV10-3 and TRBJ2-1, with 8 bases fitting TRBD2. V gave up 7 bases and J gave up 3 bases; unmatched junction bases: 11. The CDR3 has 16 amino acids. The germline gives CDR1 ENHRY, CDR2 SYGVKD.

Written as DNA, the CDR3 is TGTGCCAGCAGCGGACAGGGCCGGGAGACCCAGTACTTC. Translating gives CASSGQGRETQYF. The chain combines TRBV5-6 with TRBJ2-5; 8 bases are a match to TRBD1. CDR1 and CDR2 from the germline V gene are SGHDT and YYEEEE. V lost 4 bases, J lost 5 bases, and 4 bases stayed unmatched. The CDR3 runs 13 residues.

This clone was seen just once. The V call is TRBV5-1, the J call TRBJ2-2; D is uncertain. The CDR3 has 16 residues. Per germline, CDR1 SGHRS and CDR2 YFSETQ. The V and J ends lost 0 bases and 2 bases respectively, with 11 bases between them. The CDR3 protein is CASSLDETSNTGELFF. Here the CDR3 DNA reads TGCGCCAGCAGCTTGGATGAGACAAGTAACACCGGGGAGCTGTTTTTT.

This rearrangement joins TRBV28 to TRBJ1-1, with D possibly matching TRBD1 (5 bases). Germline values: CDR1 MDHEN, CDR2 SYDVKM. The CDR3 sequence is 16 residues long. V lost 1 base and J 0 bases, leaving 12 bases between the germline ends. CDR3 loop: CASSLLGRDMNTEAFF. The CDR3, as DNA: TGTGCCAGCAGTTTATTAGGCAGGGATATGAACACTGAAGCTTTCTTT.

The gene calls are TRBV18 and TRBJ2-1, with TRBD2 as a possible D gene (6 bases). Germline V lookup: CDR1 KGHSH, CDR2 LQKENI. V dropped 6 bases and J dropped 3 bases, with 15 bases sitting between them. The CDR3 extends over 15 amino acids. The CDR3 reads CASSPAQGGYNEQFF. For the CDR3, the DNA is TGTGCCAGCTCCCCGGCGCAGGGAGGCTACAATGAGCAGTTCTTC.

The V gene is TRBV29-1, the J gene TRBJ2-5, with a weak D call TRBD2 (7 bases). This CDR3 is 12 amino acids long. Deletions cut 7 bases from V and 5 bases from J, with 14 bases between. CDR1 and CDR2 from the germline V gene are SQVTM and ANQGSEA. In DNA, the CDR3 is TGCAGCGCCGCCTGGGGGGGCGAGACCCAGTACTTC. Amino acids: CSAAWGGETQYF.

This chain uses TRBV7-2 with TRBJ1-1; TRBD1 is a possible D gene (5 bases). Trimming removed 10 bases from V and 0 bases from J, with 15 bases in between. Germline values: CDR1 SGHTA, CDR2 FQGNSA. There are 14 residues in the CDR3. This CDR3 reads CATFPGIMNTEAFF. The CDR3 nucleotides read TGTGCCACGTTCCCAGGGATCATGAACACTGAAGCTTTCTTT.

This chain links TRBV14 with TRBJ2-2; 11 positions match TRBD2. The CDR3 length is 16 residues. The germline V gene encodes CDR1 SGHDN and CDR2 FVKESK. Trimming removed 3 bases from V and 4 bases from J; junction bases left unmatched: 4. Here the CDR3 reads CASSQFSGRATGELFF. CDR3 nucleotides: TGTGCCAGCAGCCAGTTTAGCGGGAGGGCCACCGGGGAGCTGTTTTTT.

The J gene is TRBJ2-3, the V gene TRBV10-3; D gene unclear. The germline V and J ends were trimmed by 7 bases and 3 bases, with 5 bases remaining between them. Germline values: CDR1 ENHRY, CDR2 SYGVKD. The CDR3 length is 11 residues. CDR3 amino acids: CAITLTDTQYF. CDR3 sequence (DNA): TGTGCCATCACTCTTACAGATACGCAGTATTTT.

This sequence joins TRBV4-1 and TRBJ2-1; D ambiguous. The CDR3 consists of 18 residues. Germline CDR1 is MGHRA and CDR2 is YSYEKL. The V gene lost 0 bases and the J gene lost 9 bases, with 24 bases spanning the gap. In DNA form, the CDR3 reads TGCGCCAGCAGCCAAGATTACCAAACTACCCTCTCCGTCCGTGAGCAGTTCTTC. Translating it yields CASSQDYQTTLSVREQFF.

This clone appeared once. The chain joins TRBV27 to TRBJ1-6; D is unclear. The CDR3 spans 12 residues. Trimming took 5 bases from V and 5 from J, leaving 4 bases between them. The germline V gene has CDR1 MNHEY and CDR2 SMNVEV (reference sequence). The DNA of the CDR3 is TGTGCCAGCAGTACAAATAATTCACCCCTCCACTTT. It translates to CASSTNNSPLHF.

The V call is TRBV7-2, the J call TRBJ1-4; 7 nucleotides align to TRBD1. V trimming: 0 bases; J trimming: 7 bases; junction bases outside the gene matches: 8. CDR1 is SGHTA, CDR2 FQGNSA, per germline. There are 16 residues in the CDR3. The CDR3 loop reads CASSLAHDRASEKLFF. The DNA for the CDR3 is TGTGCCAGCAGCTTAGCTCATGACAGGGCTAGTGAAAAACTGTTTTTT.

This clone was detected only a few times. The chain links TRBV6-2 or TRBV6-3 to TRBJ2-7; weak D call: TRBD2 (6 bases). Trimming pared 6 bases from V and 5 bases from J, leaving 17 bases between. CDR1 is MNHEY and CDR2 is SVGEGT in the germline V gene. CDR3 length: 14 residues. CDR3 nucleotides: TGTGCCAGCAGCCCTCGGACTACGACCCACGAGCAGTACTTC. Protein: CASSPRTTTHEQYF.

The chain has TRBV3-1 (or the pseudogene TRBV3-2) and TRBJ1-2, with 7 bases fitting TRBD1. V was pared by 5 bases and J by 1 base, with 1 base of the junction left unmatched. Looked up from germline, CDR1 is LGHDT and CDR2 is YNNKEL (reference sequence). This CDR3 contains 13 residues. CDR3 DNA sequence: TGTGCCAGCAGCAACAGGGGTAACTATGGCTACACCTTC. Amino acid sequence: CASSNRGNYGYTF.

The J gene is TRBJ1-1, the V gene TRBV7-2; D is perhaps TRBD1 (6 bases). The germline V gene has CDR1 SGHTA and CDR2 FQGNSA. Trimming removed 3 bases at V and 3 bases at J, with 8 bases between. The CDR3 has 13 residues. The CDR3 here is CASSFNRDTEAFF. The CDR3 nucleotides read TGTGCCAGCAGCTTCAACAGGGACACTGAAGCTTTCTTT.

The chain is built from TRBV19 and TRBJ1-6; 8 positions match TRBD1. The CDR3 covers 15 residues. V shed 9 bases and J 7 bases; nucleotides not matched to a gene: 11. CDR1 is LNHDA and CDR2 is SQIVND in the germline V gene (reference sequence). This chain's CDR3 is CASRTGGRSNSPLHF. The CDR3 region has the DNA TGTGCCAGCAGAACAGGGGGGAGAAGCAATTCACCCCTCCACTTT.

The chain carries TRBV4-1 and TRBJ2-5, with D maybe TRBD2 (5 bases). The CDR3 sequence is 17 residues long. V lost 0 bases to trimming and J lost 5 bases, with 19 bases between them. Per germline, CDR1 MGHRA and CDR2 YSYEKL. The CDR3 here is CASSQDVRRGLGETQYF. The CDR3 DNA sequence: TGCGCCAGCAGCCAAGACGTCAGGCGAGGGCTCGGGGAGACCCAGTACTTC.

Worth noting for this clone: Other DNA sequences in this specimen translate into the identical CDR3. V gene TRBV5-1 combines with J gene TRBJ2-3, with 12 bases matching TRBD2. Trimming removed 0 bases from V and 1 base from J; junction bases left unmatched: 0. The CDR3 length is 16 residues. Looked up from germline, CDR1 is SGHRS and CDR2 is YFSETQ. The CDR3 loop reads CASSLGLAGGTDTQYF. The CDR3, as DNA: TGCGCCAGCAGCTTGGGACTAGCGGGAGGCACAGATACGCAGTATTTT.

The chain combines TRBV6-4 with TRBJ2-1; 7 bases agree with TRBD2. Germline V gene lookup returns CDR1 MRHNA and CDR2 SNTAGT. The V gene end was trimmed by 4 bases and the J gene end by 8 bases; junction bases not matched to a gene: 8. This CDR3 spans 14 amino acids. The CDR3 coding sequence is TGTGCCAGCAGTGTTGCGGGGGACCTGGATGAGCAGTTCTTC. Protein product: CASSVAGDLDEQFF.